This TCR beta chain comes out of a study of monozygotic twins with cystic fibrosis. The CDR3 is 16 residues long. V shed 1 base, J shed 9 bases, and the junction held 12 bases outside the gene matches. CDR1 LNHDA and CDR2 SQIVND come from the germline V gene (reference sequence). Data came from immunoSEQ multiplex PCR; TCRdb stores just in-frame clones and leaves some out. Of about 10,000 clones detected, 96% appear once; the ten largest clones hold roughly 0.79%. A note on this clone: No antigen is known for it.

The study's findings and limits: Median Simpson clonality of approximately 0.0091 suggested naive T cells predominated. V usage most resembled the co-twin in 13 of 16 pairs.

The sequenced sample was blood. The gene calls are TRBV19 and TRBJ2-1; TRBD1 aligns across 7 bases. This TCR derives from a boy aged 5-17 years with cystic fibrosis. The DNA for the CDR3 is TGTGCCAGTAGTATAGCGAGGTGGGCAGGGGGTAGTGAGCAGTTCTTC. This translates into CASSIARWAGGSEQFF.